This is a list of T cell receptor beta chains from one sample in a study of T cells of healthy individuals. TCRdb re-called the 5' RACE reads through MiXCR, storing one row per CDR3 protein. The data hold tens of thousands of distinct CDR3 sequences, with roughly 14% observed a single time. The source is a human donor in good health. Both conserved end residues are part of each CDR3. A D gene is named only where the DNA matches it firmly. Where a row states a size, it is once, few, many or the class of an expanded clone; other rows omit it.

V gene,D gene,J gene,clone size,CDR3 DNA,CDR3 protein
TRBV9,.,TRBJ1-2,many,TGTGCCAGCAGCGCCGTGTTTCCCAAGACAGGCGATAACTATGGCTACACCTTC,CASSAVFPKTGDNYGYTF
TRBV2,.,TRBJ1-1,.,TGTGCCAGCAGGGAACAGGGTCTGAGCACTGAAGCTTTCTTT,CASREQGLSTEAFF
TRBV19,.,TRBJ1-5,.,TGTGCCAGTACTACGGTGGGTAACAATCAGCCCCAGCATTTT,CASTTVGNNQPQHF
TRBV25-1,.,TRBJ2-2,many,TGTGCCAGCAGGTTCACCGGGGAGCTGTTTTTT,CASRFTGELFF
TRBV9,.,TRBJ1-1,many,TGTGCCAGCAGCGAGGGGGTTCGGACTGAAGCTTTCTTT,CASSEGVRTEAFF
TRBV5-1,.,TRBJ2-7,many,TGCGCCAGCAGCATTGACGGTGCTGGTGTGCAGTACTTC,CASSIDGAGVQYF
TRBV7-2,.,TRBJ1-1,many,TGTGCCAGCAGCTTAAGGCAGCTGAACACTGAAGCTTTCTTT,CASSLRQLNTEAFF
TRBV4-1,.,TRBJ1-3,many,TGCGCCAGCAGCCAAAGGCTGGTGAACTCTGGAAACACCATATATTTT,CASSQRLVNSGNTIYF
TRBV12-3/TRBV12-4,TRBD2,TRBJ2-1,few,TGTGCCAGCAGTGGGACTAGAAGAAGCTCCTACAATGAGCAGTTCTTC,CASSGTRRSSYNEQFF
TRBV20-1,.,TRBJ2-3,few,TGCAGTGCGGAATTAGGCACAGATACGCAGTATTTT,CSAELGTDTQYF
TRBV24-1,.,TRBJ2-7,few,TGTGCCACCAGTGCCAGGGGCTCCTACGAGCAGTACTTC,CATSARGSYEQYF
TRBV6-6,.,TRBJ1-2,many,TGTGCCAGCAGTTACTCGGTCTCAGGGGATGGCTACACCTTC,CASSYSVSGDGYTF
TRBV30,.,TRBJ2-1,few,TGTGCCTGGAGTGTACAATTTATGGGTGAGCAGTTCTTC,CAWSVQFMGEQFF
TRBV20-1,.,TRBJ2-7,many,TGCAGTGCTAGACGAAACCACGGCGCCTACGAGCAGTACTTC,CSARRNHGAYEQYF
TRBV20-1,TRBD2,TRBJ2-3,many,TGCAGTGCTAGAGATCGGGTAACTAGCGGGAGTATAGATACGCAGTATTTT,CSARDRVTSGSIDTQYF
TRBV19,.,TRBJ1-6,many,TGTGCCAGTAGTGTGGGCCCGCTTGATTCACCCCTCCACTTT,CASSVGPLDSPLHF
TRBV4-3,.,TRBJ1-2,many,TGCGCCAGCAGCCAAGACTGGCAGGGAGGTGGCTACACCTTC,CASSQDWQGGGYTF
TRBV20-1,TRBD2,TRBJ2-3,many,TGCAGTGCTAGACCAGCGGGGGGCTCTAGCACAGATACGCAGTATTTT,CSARPAGGSSTDTQYF
TRBV20-1,.,TRBJ2-5,few,TGCAGTGCGAGGTCCGAATATTCCTATCAAGAGACCCAGTACTTC,CSARSEYSYQETQYF
TRBV20-1,.,TRBJ1-1,.,TGCAGTGCGCCTTGGCCGGGGGCCTCTGAAGCTTTCTTT,CSAPWPGASEAFF
TRBV4-2,.,TRBJ2-7,few,TGTGCCAGCAGCCAAGACCTAGGGGGTGCCGCCGAGCAGTACTTC,CASSQDLGGAAEQYF
TRBV6-5,.,TRBJ1-6,many,TGTGCCAGCAGCCGCCAGGGGTTCTCACCCCTCCACTTT,CASSRQGFSPLHF
TRBV14,.,TRBJ2-2,.,TGTGCCAGCAGCCTCAATGTAGCATCCGGGGAGCTGTTTTTT,CASSLNVASGELFF
TRBV20-1,TRBD2,TRBJ2-3,.,TGCAGTGCTGCCGGGACTAGCATGAGCACAGATACGCAGTATTTT,CSAAGTSMSTDTQYF
TRBV6-6,.,TRBJ1-6,many,TGTGCCAGCACCCAAAACCAGTCGAATTCACCCCTCCACTTT,CASTQNQSNSPLHF
TRBV29-1,.,TRBJ2-5,.,TGCAGCGTTGGAATCTTCCGTCAGCCCCAAGAGACCCAGTACTTC,CSVGIFRQPQETQYF
TRBV10-3,TRBD2,TRBJ2-3,many,TGTGCCATCAGTGAGGACGGGAGGGCCATGGATACGCAGTATTTT,CAISEDGRAMDTQYF
TRBV4-3,.,TRBJ2-1,many,TGCGCCAGCAGCCCCTTACGGGGGAATGAGCAGTTCTTC,CASSPLRGNEQFF
TRBV6-1,.,TRBJ1-4,many,TGTGCCAGCAGCCCAGGGTCGGCGAATGAAAAACTGTTTTTT,CASSPGSANEKLFF